These T cell receptor beta chains were read from a single sample in a study of blood T cell repertoires in COVID-19. The method was immunoSEQ multiplex PCR; TCRdb's version includes in-frame clones alone and lacks a portion of them. This table has approximately 19,000 clones, 85% to 90% appearing once. The sample comprised peripheral blood. These TCRs come from a human donor in a cohort sampled during active COVID-19. CDR3s include the opening cysteine and the closing phenylalanine or tryptophan. The D gene is left open where the match is weak. Size is omitted from some rows. Given values are once, few, many or a class for expanded clones.

CDR3: CASTRDRSSYNEQFF; DNA: TGTGCCAGCACCCGAGACAGAAGCTCCTACAATGAGCAGTTCTTC; size: -; V: TRBV6-5; D: -; J: TRBJ2-1
CDR3: CAISPPGGFGNTIYF; DNA: TGTGCCATCAGCCCACCCGGGGGTTTTGGAAACACCATATATTTT; size: -; V: TRBV10-3; D: -; J: TRBJ1-3
CDR3: CASSRGTSGADNEQFF; DNA: TGCGCCAGCAGCCGCGGAACTAGCGGGGCAGACAATGAGCAGTTCTTC; size: -; V: TRBV4-1; D: TRBD2; J: TRBJ2-1
CDR3: CASRDTGSSYEQYF; DNA: TGTGCCAGCAGAGATACAGGGAGCTCCTACGAGCAGTACTTC; size: -; V: TRBV13; D: -; J: TRBJ2-7
CDR3: CAISETGGIQETQYF; DNA: TGTGCCATCAGTGAAACGGGGGGTATCCAAGAGACCCAGTACTTC; size: -; V: TRBV10-3; D: TRBD2; J: TRBJ2-5
CDR3: CAISGRGSTEAFF; DNA: TGTGCCATCAGTGGCAGGGGAAGCACTGAAGCTTTCTTT; size: -; V: TRBV10-3; D: -; J: TRBJ1-1
CDR3: CASSKGPGGSYEQYF; DNA: TGTGCCAGCAGTAAGGGGCCAGGGGGCTCCTACGAGCAGTACTTC; size: once; V: TRBV14; D: TRBD1; J: TRBJ2-7
CDR3: CASSTVGEETQYF; DNA: TGTGCCAGTAGCACCGTTGGAGAAGAGACCCAGTACTTC; size: -; V: TRBV19; D: -; J: TRBJ2-5
CDR3: CASSQGDREGYEQYF; DNA: TGTGCCAGCAGCCAAGGGGACAGGGAGGGCTACGAGCAGTACTTC; size: -; V: TRBV14; D: TRBD1; J: TRBJ2-7
CDR3: CASSFGGLGAEAFF; DNA: TGTGCCAGCAGCTTTGGAGGTTTAGGCGCTGAAGCTTTCTTT; size: -; V: TRBV5-4; D: -; J: TRBJ1-1
CDR3: CAIIAGESSGNTIYF; DNA: TGTGCCATCATAGCCGGGGAGAGCTCTGGAAACACCATATATTTT; size: -; V: TRBV10-3; D: -; J: TRBJ1-3
CDR3: CAIRTGTGNTIYF; DNA: TGTGCCATCAGGACAGGGACTGGAAACACCATATATTTT; size: few; V: TRBV10-3; D: TRBD1; J: TRBJ1-3
CDR3: CAWKGISAETQYF; DNA: TGTGCCTGGAAGGGGATTTCTGCAGAGACCCAGTACTTC; size: -; V: TRBV30; D: -; J: TRBJ2-5
CDR3: CASSGGQGYQPQHF; DNA: TGTGCCAGCAGTGGCGGACAGGGATATCAGCCCCAGCATTTT; size: -; V: TRBV6-6; D: TRBD1; J: TRBJ1-5
CDR3: CASSSTGYEQYF; DNA: TGCGCCAGCAGTTCCACAGGGTACGAGCAGTACTTC; size: once; V: TRBV10-2; D: -; J: TRBJ2-7